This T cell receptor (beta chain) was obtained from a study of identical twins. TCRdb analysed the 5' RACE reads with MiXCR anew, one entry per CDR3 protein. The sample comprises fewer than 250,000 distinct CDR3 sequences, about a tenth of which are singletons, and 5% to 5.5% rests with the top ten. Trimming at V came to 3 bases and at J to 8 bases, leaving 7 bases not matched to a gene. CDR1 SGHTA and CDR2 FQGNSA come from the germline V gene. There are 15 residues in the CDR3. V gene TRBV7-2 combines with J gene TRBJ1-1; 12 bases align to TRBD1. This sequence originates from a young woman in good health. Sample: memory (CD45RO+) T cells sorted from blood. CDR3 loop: CASSFSGQGAVEAFF. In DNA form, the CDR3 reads TGTGCCAGCAGCTTCTCGGGACAGGGGGCGGTAGAAGCTTTCTTT.